The 21 T cell receptor beta chains given below trace back to one sample, sequenced in a study of Ad26.COV2.S vaccination and SARS-CoV-2 variants. Sequencing used immunoSEQ multiplex PCR; TCRdb keeps in-frame clones, though not all of them. This sample has roughly 240,000 clones, with roughly 90% found just once. Indicated treatment: roughly 19 received Ad26.COV2.S at low or high dose, single or two shots; several received placebo; per-sample allocation not given. Collection of the samples took place on day 63 after the first injection of vaccine or placebo. The starting material was peripheral blood, obtained in a trial of Ad26.COV2.S vaccine versus placebo. The receptors derive from a person between 18 and 65 years old who received the Ad26.COV2.S COVID-19 vaccine or a placebo.

V is TRBV7-9 and J is TRBJ2-1, with a tentative D call TRBD1 (6 bases). Trimming took 5 bases from V and 3 from J, leaving 17 bases between them. Looked up from germline, CDR1 is SEHNR and CDR2 is FQNEAQ (reference sequence). This CDR3 has 16 residues. The CDR3 loop is CASSPRQVLIYNEQFF. DNA for the CDR3: TGTGCCAGCAGCCCGAGACAGGTCTTAATCTACAATGAGCAGTTCTTC.

The genes are TRBV9 and TRBJ2-5; D ambiguous. Germline V gene lookup returns CDR1 SGDLS and CDR2 YYNGEE. V was cut by 0 bases and J by 0 bases, with 6 bases left in between. This CDR3 is built from 14 residues. CDR3 sequence reads: CASSVDRDQETQYF. Written as DNA, the CDR3 is TGTGCCAGCAGCGTAGACCGGGACCAAGAGACCCAGTACTTC.

This rearrangement joins TRBV7-9 to TRBJ2-4, with 10 bases matching TRBD1. The V gene end was trimmed by 5 bases and the J gene end by 8 bases; junction bases not matched to a gene: 12. The germline V gene has CDR1 SEHNR and CDR2 FQNEAQ (reference sequence). The CDR3 is made up of 16 amino acids. The CDR3 DNA reads as TGTGCCAGCAGCCCGAACCCGGGACAGGGGTCGGACATTCAGTACTTC. This sequence encodes CASSPNPGQGSDIQYF.

V and J are TRBV6-1 and TRBJ1-2; D unclear. Germline V lookup: CDR1 MNHNS, CDR2 SASEGT. The CDR3 is 13 amino acids. V lost 2 bases and J 8 bases, leaving 12 bases between the germline ends. CDR3 coding DNA: TGTGCCAGCAGTGAATGGGCCTCGGGGGGCTACACCTTC. It is translated as CASSEWASGGYTF.

The J gene is TRBJ2-2, the V gene TRBV5-6; D gene ambiguous. Germline-derived CDR1 and CDR2 are SGHDT and YYEEEE. Trimming shortened V by 0 bases and J by 6 bases, and 3 bases separated the two germline ends. The CDR3 extends over 12 amino acids. This CDR3 reads CASSLGAGELFF. CDR3 coding DNA: TGTGCCAGCAGCTTGGGTGCCGGGGAGCTGTTTTTT.

The rearrangement joins TRBV5-1 to TRBJ2-2; possibly TRBD1 for D (7 bases). CDR3 length equals 15 residues. From germline, CDR1 is SGHRS and CDR2 YFSETQ. The ends were cut back, 1 base at V and 6 bases at J, with 13 bases in the middle. The CDR3 region has the DNA TGCGCCAGCAGCTTGATCCCAGGGGGGCCCGGGGAGCTGTTTTTT. This gives the protein CASSLIPGGPGELFF.

This clone was detected once. This chain uses TRBV18 with TRBJ2-1, with 7 bases identical to TRBD1. From germline, CDR1 is KGHSH and CDR2 LQKENI. J lost 4 bases, V lost 6 bases, and 6 bases had no gene match. This CDR3 contains 14 residues. CDR3 sequence (DNA): TGTGCCAGCTCGCCTAGGGACAGATACAATGAGCAGTTCTTC. Its protein product is CASSPRDRYNEQFF. Variable domain in full (rest from reference TRBV18 and TRBJ2-1): NAGVMQNPRHLVRRRGQEARLRCSPMKGHSHVYWYRQLPEEGLKFMVYLQKENIIDESGMPKERFSAEFPKEGPSILRIQQVVRGDSAAYFCASSPRDRYNEQFFGPGTRLTVL.

The chain carries TRBV6-5 and TRBJ1-2, with D maybe TRBD1 (5 bases). Trimming removed 5 bases at V and 0 bases at J, with 10 bases between. The CDR3 sequence is 14 residues long. Per the germline V gene, CDR1 is MNHEY and CDR2 is SVGAGI. CDR3 bases: TGTGCCAGCAGTCCCGACAGAGCTAACTATGGCTACACCTTC. It is translated as CASSPDRANYGYTF.

This chain uses TRBV30 with TRBJ1-4; D is undetermined. V lost 1 base to trimming and J lost 3 bases, with 12 bases between them. This CDR3 has 15 residues. Germline CDR1 GTSNPN, CDR2 SVGIG (reference sequence). CDR3 in amino acids: CAWSGGPLANEKLFF. In DNA, the CDR3 is TGTGCCTGGAGTGGAGGCCCACTAGCTAATGAAAAACTGTTTTTT.

The J gene is TRBJ1-4, the V gene TRBV13, with TRBD1 as a possible D gene (5 bases). The length of the CDR3 is 17 residues. V lost 4 bases and J 1 base, leaving 16 bases between the germline ends. The V gene's germline CDR1 is PRHDT and CDR2 FYEKMQ (reference sequence). This CDR3 reads CASSWGMELGTNEKLFF. The CDR3 DNA reads TGTGCCAGCAGCTGGGGGATGGAGCTGGGAACTAATGAAAAACTGTTTTTT.

The chain recombines TRBV27 with TRBJ2-7, with no clear D. This CDR3 is 13 amino acids long. The germline CDR1 and CDR2 sequences are MNHEY and SMNVEV (reference sequence). Trimming pared 2 bases from V and 2 bases from J, leaving 7 bases between. The CDR3 DNA follows: TGTGCCAGCAGTTTAACACATACCTACGAGCAGTACTTC. Translating it yields CASSLTHTYEQYF.

The chain employs TRBV29-1 and TRBJ1-5; 9 bases are shared with TRBD1. V lost 5 bases and J lost 4; bases outside the gene matches: 9. The CDR3 runs to 15 residues. The germline CDR1 and CDR2 sequences are SQVTM and ANQGSEA. The CDR3 DNA follows: TGCAGCGTTCAGCAAGGGACAGGGAGAAATCAGCCCCAGCATTTT. Amino acid sequence: CSVQQGTGRNQPQHF.

The V gene is TRBV4-1, the J gene TRBJ2-4; no clear D. V dropped 0 bases and J dropped 6 bases, with 9 bases sitting between them. This CDR3 contains 14 residues. Germline V gene sequence: CDR1 MGHRA, CDR2 YSYEKL. The CDR3 loop is CASSQDRVANIQYF. As DNA, the CDR3 is TGCGCCAGCAGCCAAGATCGGGTTGCAAACATTCAGTACTTC.

The chain carries TRBV4-2 and TRBJ2-7; D is perhaps TRBD2 (6 bases). This CDR3 contains 13 residues. V lost 1 base and J 3 bases, leaving 7 bases between the germline ends. The germline CDR1 and CDR2 sequences are LGHNA and YNFKEQ. CDR3 loop: CASSQAGDYEQYF. CDR3 coding DNA: TGTGCCAGCAGCCAAGCGGGGGACTACGAGCAGTACTTC.

This sequence joins TRBV21-1 and TRBJ1-5; the listed D gene, TRBD1, was not tested against the DNA. TRBV21-1 is labeled a pseudogene. This CDR3 is 16 amino acids long. The CDR3 loop is CASSPKEQGPGQPQHF. The CDR3 DNA sequence: TGTGCCAGCAGCCCAAAGGAGCAGGGCCCAGGTCAGCCCCAGCATTTT.

In nucleotides, the CDR3 is TGTGCCAGCAGCTTCTCCCGGCTAGCGGGAGTCTCATACAATGAGCAGTTCTTC. Protein: CASSFSRLAGVSYNEQFF. The chain uses TRBV5-8 and TRBJ2-1; TRBD2 matches at 10 bases. CDR3 length equals 18 residues. The trim removed 2 bases at V and 4 bases at J, leaving 12 bases unmatched. Germline loops: CDR1 SGHTS, CDR2 YDEGEE.

J is TRBJ1-1 and V is TRBV28; D gene uncertain. This CDR3 region has 12 residues. V lost 4 bases and J 7 bases, leaving 10 bases between the germline ends. Germline V gene data show CDR1 as MDHEN and CDR2 as SYDVKM. The CDR3 DNA reads TGTGCCAGCAGTTCCCACCACGGTGAAGCTTTCTTT. It codes for CASSSHHGEAFF.

This chain uses TRBV5-1 with TRBJ1-5; maybe TRBD1 (5 bases). From germline, CDR1 is SGHRS and CDR2 YFSETQ. V lost 0 bases and J lost 4, with 11 bases in between. There are 15 residues in the CDR3. CDR3: CASSLVPQVNQPQHF. DNA of the CDR3: TGCGCCAGCAGCTTGGTCCCACAGGTTAATCAGCCCCAGCATTTT.

The rearrangement uses TRBV28 and TRBJ1-5; TRBD1 agrees at 10 bases. Germline assignment: CDR1 MDHEN and CDR2 SYDVKM. V was pared by 5 bases and J by 4 bases, with 5 bases of the junction left unmatched. The CDR3 has 15 amino acids. The CDR3 nucleotides are TGTGCCAGCAGTCCTGGGACAGGGGATAATCAGCCCCAGCATTTT. Protein sequence: CASSPGTGDNQPQHF.

The CDR3 coding sequence is TGTGCCAGCACCCAGGGGCCCCCTGGGGCCAACGTCCTGACTTTC. Its translation is CASTQGPPGANVLTF. V and J are TRBV11-3 and TRBJ2-6; perhaps TRBD1 as D (6 bases). This CDR3 contains 15 residues. Trimming stripped 7 bases from V and 2 bases from J, with 12 bases between. The germline V gene has CDR1 SGHNT and CDR2 YENEEA.

The chain carries TRBV6-5 and TRBJ1-2; 7 positions agree with TRBD1. The CDR3 covers 15 residues. Losses at the gene ends were 6 bases for V and 4 bases for J; bases not matched to a gene: 11. The germline CDR1 and CDR2 sequences are MNHEY and SVGAGI. CDR3 sequence (DNA): TGTGCCAGCAGCCCCCAGATCGACAGGGCCTATGGCTACACCTTC. Amino acid sequence: CASSPQIDRAYGYTF.